The source of this TCR beta chain is a study of blood T cell repertoires in COVID-19. Overall study: The United States, Italy and Spain were the sources of the acute and convalescent COVID-19 samples.

This CDR3 is built from 11 residues. V shed 5 bases, J shed 10 bases, and the junction held 2 bases outside the gene matches. Authors' data handling: The assay estimated nucleated cells by amplifying reference gene primers. Some clones are missing from TCRdb's copy, which holds only in-frame ones; the method was immunoSEQ multiplex PCR. V, J and clone size are those of that table, while D and trimming were read from the DNA. The table records fewer than 150,000 clones, 70% to 90% of them present only once. This chain uses TRBV12-3 or TRBV12-4 with TRBJ1-2; 9 positions agree with TRBD1. The sample was peripheral blood. The receptor was derived from a human donor in a cohort sampled during active COVID-19. Here the CDR3 DNA reads TGTGCCAGCAGTGACAGGGGGTACTACACCTTC. Amino acids: CASSDRGYYTF.